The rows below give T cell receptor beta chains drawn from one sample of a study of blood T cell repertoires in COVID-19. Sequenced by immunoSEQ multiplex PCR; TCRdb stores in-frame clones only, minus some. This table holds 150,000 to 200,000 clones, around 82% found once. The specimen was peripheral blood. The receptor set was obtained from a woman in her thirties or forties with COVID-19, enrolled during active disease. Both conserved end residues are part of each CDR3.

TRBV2 CASSPGVRVWDEQFF
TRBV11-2 CASSLEWRGSPLHF
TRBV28 CASSNPAGRLHEQYF
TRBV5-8 CASSLQGAGLETQYF
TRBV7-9 CASSPVVANYGYTF
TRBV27 CASRGGGEQYF
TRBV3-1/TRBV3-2 CASSQSQGLGNTIYF
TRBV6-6 CASSPGPMGGMNTEAFF
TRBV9 CASSSSSIPEQFF
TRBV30 CAWSVQMIYGYTF
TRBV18 CASSESSGSYEQYF
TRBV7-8 CASSLEDRGWGGNTIYF
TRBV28 CASSFTGARTGELFF
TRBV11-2 CATSEAFF
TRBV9 CASRSGSDTQYF